Given below is one T cell receptor beta chain in context. Antigen: not known. At one end, the junction sequence differs from germline, possibly due to a read error. This record belongs to a study of shared clonotypes between healthy human individuals. The study's findings and limits: A few donors had about 5.1% of their naive CD4 clonotypes in common. The study generally estimated greater richness for naive than memory subsets.

Germline CDR1 and CDR2: SNHLY and FYNNEI. This CDR3 region has 14 residues. Positively selected for CCR7, the CD45RO-negative cells used as naive CD8 cells excluded terminally differentiated effector memory CD45RA+ cells. Donors, without exception, were Caucasian adults residing in Nashville, Tennessee. TCRdb's copy holds only in-frame clones and misses some; the assay was immunoSEQ multiplex PCR. The sample carries some 1,900,000 clones, about 95% recorded once. V usage is TRBV2 and J usage is TRBJ2-5, with 9 bases matching TRBD2. The sample comprised naive CD8+ T cells sorted from blood. The TCR comes from a young man in good health. The CDR3: CASRAGGYQETQYF. DNA for the CDR3: TGTGCCAGCAGGGCGGGGGGGTACCAGGAGACCCAGTACTTC.